This T cell receptor (beta chain) was sequenced for a study of human T cells and chemical hapten exposure. Via MiXCR, TCRdb re-called the RACE reads, giving one row per CDR3 protein. This repertoire shows under 450,000 distinct CDR3 sequences, around 4.8% found once; its top ten account for around 2%. This clonotype was observed many times. The antigen remains unidentified. The time point: patch test 1, 2 weeks after DPC sensitization. Treatment meaning: therapeutic diphenylcyclopropenone sensitization with weekly scalp DPC. Phlebotomy was performed prior to application of every patch test. The study's findings and limits: DPC sensitization produced no change in TCRs with frequency above 1 in 1000.

The receptor's source is a woman aged 50 to 60 with alopecia areata. Some clones in this sample may be carry-over from other donors' samples. The source material was whole blood, sampled in connection with sensitization to the hapten diphenylcyclopropenone (DPC).

The DNA for the CDR3 is TGTGCCAGCAGCCCTGGGCGGGGCAATCAAGAGACCCAGTACTTC. Residues: CASSPGRGNQETQYF. This chain links TRBV6-2 or TRBV6-3 with TRBJ2-5, with D maybe TRBD2 (6 bases). Germline-derived CDR1 and CDR2 are MNHEY and SVGEGT. Trimming took 6 bases from V and 2 from J, leaving 16 bases between them. The CDR3 runs 15 residues.